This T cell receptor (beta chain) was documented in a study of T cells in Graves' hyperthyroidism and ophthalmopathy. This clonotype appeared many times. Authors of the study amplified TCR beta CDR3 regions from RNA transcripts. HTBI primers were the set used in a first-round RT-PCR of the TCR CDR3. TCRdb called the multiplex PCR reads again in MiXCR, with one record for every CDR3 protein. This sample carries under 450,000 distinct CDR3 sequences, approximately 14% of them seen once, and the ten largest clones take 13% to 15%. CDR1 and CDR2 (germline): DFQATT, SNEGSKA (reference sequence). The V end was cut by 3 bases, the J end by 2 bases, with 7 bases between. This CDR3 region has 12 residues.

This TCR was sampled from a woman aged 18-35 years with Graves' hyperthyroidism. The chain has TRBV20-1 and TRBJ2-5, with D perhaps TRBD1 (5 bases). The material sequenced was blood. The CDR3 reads CSASKGQETQYF. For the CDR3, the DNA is TGCAGTGCTAGTAAGGGGCAAGAGACCCAGTACTTC.